This TCR beta chain was found in a study of early T cells in non-severe SARS-CoV-2 infection. As for the study in general: Chains stayed unpaired after sequencing of bulk RNA from unsorted whole blood.

Unique molecular identifiers tagged individual cDNA molecules. MiXCR was run by TCRdb on the 5' RACE reads, yielding one entry per CDR3 protein. The sample carries nearly 50,000 distinct CDR3 sequences, roughly 6.2% recorded once. The CDR3 has 13 residues. Germline V gene data show CDR1 as MNHEY and CDR2 as SVGAGI. The V gene lost 0 bases and the J gene lost 4 bases, with 6 bases spanning the gap. The study, taken as a whole, reports: The study's VDJdb matching favored anti-spike CD8 responses and missed private and CD4 specificities.

Only a few counts were recorded for this clonotype. Its antigen remains unknown. The material was whole blood, obtained at baseline. The TCR comes from an adult who was a healthcare worker with PCR-confirmed SARS-CoV-2 infection or an uninfected control (not recorded which). The chain combines TRBV6-5 with TRBJ1-1; D might be TRBD1 (5 bases). This chain's CDR3 is CASSYSDSTEAFF. In DNA, the CDR3 is TGTGCCAGCAGTTACTCTGACAGCACTGAAGCTTTCTTT.